Listed below are T cell receptor beta chains from one sample, sequenced in a study of monozygotic twins with inflammatory bowel disease. TCRdb re-called the 5' RACE reads and shows each CDR3 protein once, DNA omitted. Listed are some 400,000 distinct CDR3 sequences; 2.4% falls within the top ten. The sample consisted of blood. These TCRs come from a human donor with ulcerative colitis or Crohn's disease, or a healthy co-twin of an affected twin (not recorded which). Both conserved end residues are part of each CDR3.

TRBJ2-7	TRBV10-3	CAISERDTSYEQYF
TRBJ1-2	TRBV29-1	CSAGPTGFDGYTF
TRBJ2-7	TRBV5-6	CASSLVTATNYEQYF
TRBJ2-6	TRBV9	CASSPSGQGGLLTF
TRBJ2-1	TRBV7-3	CASSLGTATYNEQFF
TRBJ1-1	TRBV6-5	CASSWAGNTEAFF
TRBJ1-1	TRBV5-1	CASSWERLGEAFF
TRBJ1-5	TRBV20-1	CSADSPNQPQHF
TRBJ2-1	TRBV5-1	CASSLGVQGGDEQFF
TRBJ2-2	TRBV20-1	CSAHRDSSGELFF
TRBJ1-2	TRBV6-6	CASSYEGRKYGYTF
TRBJ2-1	TRBV6-1	CASTTSGRDNEQFF
TRBJ1-1	TRBV20-1	CSADRDRVRNTEAFF
TRBJ2-2	TRBV29-1	CSVQKTGELFF
TRBJ1-1	TRBV20-1	CSATMVGAATEAFF
TRBJ2-7	TRBV5-1	CASSLVAANYEQYF
TRBJ2-1	TRBV9	CASTSSEAHYNEQFF
TRBJ2-2	TRBV20-1	CSAASKARKPGGELFF
TRBJ2-3	TRBV10-3	CAISELAGGTDTQYF
TRBJ1-2	TRBV5-1	CASSLNEGYTF
TRBJ2-7	TRBV5-4	CASSLSRLAGSYEQYF
TRBJ2-3	TRBV20-1	CSARRVGAADTQYF
TRBJ1-1	TRBV27	CASSWDAMNTEAFF
TRBJ2-2	TRBV5-1	CASSPTGSNTGELFF
TRBJ1-1	TRBV18	CASSPPGQARTEAFF
TRBJ2-2	TRBV3-1	CASSSSGQANTGELFF
TRBJ1-2	TRBV5-1	CASSLAERDFRYYGYTF
TRBJ2-5	TRBV12-3/TRBV12-4	CASRDREGRETQYF
TRBJ2-1	TRBV4-1	CASSQVARRRGANEQFF
TRBJ2-7	TRBV6-6	CASSYSTSSEQYF
TRBJ2-5	TRBV5-1	CASSLSSQETQYF
TRBJ2-1	TRBV5-1	CASSPGTSGAASYNEQFF
TRBJ1-3	TRBV20-1	CSAKPGGNTIYF
TRBJ2-1	TRBV6-4	CASKSTGTGTYNEQFF
TRBJ2-3	TRBV12-3/TRBV12-4	CASSFSIPTDTQYF
TRBJ2-7	TRBV12-3/TRBV12-4	CASSLRQYEQYF
TRBJ2-1	TRBV30	CAWSQGVKEQFF
TRBJ1-5	TRBV4-1	CASSQGDNQGNQPQHF
TRBJ1-4	TRBV7-8	CASSPYGGGSEKLFF
TRBJ1-1	TRBV7-2	CASSPVADRLTEAFF